This entry is about one T cell receptor (beta chain). Its antigen is currently unknown. The data derive from a study of shared clonotypes between healthy human individuals. The method was immunoSEQ multiplex PCR; TCRdb's version includes in-frame clones alone and lacks a portion of them. In the table there are some 510,000 clones, 60% to 85% of which are singletons. Regarding the study as a whole: The authors sampled blood alone, and tissue repertoires likely differ.

Germline CDR1 is MDHEN and CDR2 is SYDVKM. This CDR3 is built from 13 residues. Trimming removed 6 bases from V and 4 bases from J; junction bases left unmatched: 5. The rearrangement joins TRBV28 to TRBJ1-1; the match to TRBD1 covers 7 bases. The source of this sequence is a woman aged 40 to 50 in good health. Some clones in this sample may be carry-over from other donors' samples. The sequenced material came from PBMCs. CDR3 DNA: TGTGCCAGCAGGGAGGGGGCTAGCACTGAAGCTTTCTTT. Protein: CASREGASTEAFF.